The 19 T cell receptor beta chains below come from one sample, sequenced in a study of T cell responses to AZD1222 COVID-19 vaccine (dated by TCRdb to the early 2020s). This specimen's time point label, per the study, means: baseline before first vaccination. The library was obtained by the immunoSEQ multiplex PCR assay. In its TCRdb copy, this immuneACCESS table keeps in-frame sequences only and misses some clones. Where compared with another copy, unresolved V genes explain less than half of these, and the others have no known cause. Across this sample there are about 55,000 clones, with more than 80% seen only once. Of the sample, roughly 2% falls within the top ten clones. The sequenced sample was peripheral blood, obtained on day 0 of AZD1222 vaccination. Every receptor here comes from an adult in good health.

The rearrangement joins TRBV5-1 to TRBJ2-2, with D perhaps TRBD1 (5 bases). The CDR3 consists of 16 residues. Germline loops: CDR1 SGHRS, CDR2 YFSETQ. Trimming removed 0 bases at V and 6 bases at J, with 15 bases between. CDR3 sequence: CASSLAVAGSAGELFF. CDR3 in DNA: TGCGCCAGCAGCTTGGCCGTGGCAGGGTCAGCCGGGGAGCTGTTTTTT.

This chain joins TRBV28 and TRBJ2-1; D is possibly TRBD2 (5 bases). The V gene lost 8 bases and the J gene lost 5 bases, with 10 bases spanning the gap. CDR1 is MDHEN, CDR2 SYDVKM, per germline. The length of the CDR3 is 12 residues. CDR3 in amino acids: CASPGLNNEQFF. The CDR3 DNA reads as TGTGCCAGCCCCGGACTGAACAATGAGCAGTTCTTC.

The V and J genes are TRBV28 and TRBJ1-5; no firm D call. The germline V and J ends were trimmed by 7 bases and 6 bases, with 16 bases remaining between them. CDR3 length: 14 amino acids. Germline V gives CDR1 MDHEN, CDR2 SYDVKM. This CDR3 reads CASTMEGLPQPQHF. CDR3 DNA: TGTGCCAGCACCATGGAGGGTTTGCCTCAGCCCCAGCATTTT.

The V call is TRBV2, the J call TRBJ2-6; D unresolved. Trimming took off 1 base at V and 0 bases at J, with 4 bases between the two ends. Germline assignment: CDR1 SNHLY and CDR2 FYNNEI. The CDR3 has 15 residues. The CDR3, as DNA: TGTGCCAGCAGTGAAGAAGACTCTGGGGCCAACGTCCTGACTTTC. Residues: CASSEEDSGANVLTF.

In its sample, this clone was seen once. The V gene is TRBV5-1, the J gene TRBJ2-1; 9 bases map to TRBD2. V lost 1 base, J lost 9 bases, and 8 bases stayed unmatched. Germline-derived CDR1 and CDR2 are SGHRS and YFSETQ. The CDR3 spans 15 residues. The CDR3 loop is CASSLRLAGEGEQFF. The DNA of the CDR3 is TGCGCCAGCAGCTTGAGGTTAGCGGGAGAAGGTGAGCAGTTCTTC.

V and J are TRBV2 and TRBJ2-7, with D perhaps being TRBD1 or TRBD2 (5 bases each). The germline V and J ends were trimmed by 4 bases and 3 bases, with 16 bases remaining between them. The germline V gene encodes CDR1 SNHLY and CDR2 FYNNEI. The CDR3 is 15 amino acids. CDR3 nucleotide sequence: TGTGCCAGCAGTGGTGTTGTCAGGGAGAACTACGAGCAGTACTTC. Its translation is CASSGVVRENYEQYF. The variable domain in full, completed from reference TRBV2 and TRBJ2-7, reads EPEVTQTPSHQVTQMGQEVILRCVPISNHLYFYWYRQILGQKVEFLVSFYNNEISEKSEIFDDQFSVERPDGSNFTLKIRSTKLEDSAMYFCASSGVVRENYEQYFGPGTRLTVT.

As concerns this clone: This CDR3 is also generated by other DNA sequences in the sample. The rearrangement uses TRBV6-5 and TRBJ2-1; TRBD2 might be the D (5 bases). CDR3 length: 13 amino acids. V was cut by 2 bases and J by 5 bases, with 7 bases left in between. Per the germline V gene, CDR1 is MNHEY and CDR2 is SVGAGI. This CDR3 is CASSYGLNNEQFF. The CDR3 DNA follows: TGTGCCAGCAGTTACGGACTGAACAATGAGCAGTTCTTC.

With regard to this clone: At the DNA level, this CDR3 is encoded by other sequences in the same sample as well. The chain carries TRBV18 and TRBJ1-3, with 8 nucleotides matching TRBD1. The CDR3 totals 15 residues. CDR1 KGHSH and CDR2 LQKENI come from the germline V gene. Trimming cost V 2 bases and J 2 bases; bases outside gene matches: 2. The CDR3 bases are TGTGCCAGCTCACCAGCACAGGGGGCTGGAAACACCATATATTTT. Its protein is CASSPAQGAGNTIYF. Full variable domain (remainder filled in from reference TRBV18 and TRBJ1-3): NAGVMQNPRHLVRRRGQEARLRCSPMKGHSHVYWYRQLPEEGLKFMVYLQKENIIDESGMPKERFSAEFPKEGPSILRIQQVVRGDSAAYFCASSPAQGAGNTIYFGEGSWLTVV.

This chain uses TRBV5-6 with TRBJ2-5; D remains unclear. Trimming cost V 1 base and J 2 bases, with 12 bases left between them. Per the germline V gene, CDR1 is SGHDT and CDR2 is YYEEEE. This CDR3 is built from 15 residues. DNA for the CDR3: TGTGCCAGCAGCTTGCTTAGGGCTAAACAAGAGACCCAGTACTTC. Amino acid sequence: CASSLLRAKQETQYF.

The V call is TRBV3-1 (or the pseudogene TRBV3-2), the J call TRBJ2-2, with TRBD2 identical over 7 bases. The trim removed 1 base at V and 7 bases at J, leaving 3 bases unmatched. The CDR3 has 14 amino acids. Looked up from germline, CDR1 is LGHDT and CDR2 is YNNKEL (reference sequence). The CDR3 reads CASSQGTSYGELFF. Here the CDR3 DNA reads TGTGCCAGCAGCCAAGGGACTAGTTACGGGGAGCTGTTTTTT.

The CDR3 spells CASSPTSGIDTQYF. CDR3 DNA: TGTGCCAGCAGCCCGACTAGCGGGATAGATACGCAGTATTTT. This chain joins TRBV7-3 and TRBJ2-3; 11 positions agree with TRBD2. The germline V gene encodes CDR1 SGHTA and CDR2 FQGTGA. Trimming took 5 bases from V and 5 from J; bases not matched to a gene: 3. CDR3 length equals 14 residues.

The chain links TRBV10-3 to TRBJ1-5, with TRBD1 identical over 10 bases. Germline CDR1 ENHRY, CDR2 SYGVKD. This CDR3 contains 14 residues. Trimming at V came to 4 bases and at J to 7 bases, leaving 4 bases not matched to a gene. Here the CDR3 reads CAISVADRGQPQHF. DNA for the CDR3: TGTGCCATCAGTGTCGCGGACAGGGGGCAGCCCCAGCATTTT.

The chain links TRBV10-3 to TRBJ1-5; TRBD1 agrees at 11 bases. J was trimmed by 6 bases and V by 6 bases; bases with no gene match: 7. Germline assignment: CDR1 ENHRY and CDR2 SYGVKD. This CDR3 is built from 15 residues. The DNA of the CDR3 is TGTGCCATCAGCCCCGGACAGGGGGCTGGTCAGCCCCAGCATTTT. Its translation: CAISPGQGAGQPQHF.

The chain combines TRBV7-9 with TRBJ1-6; a weak D match, TRBD1 (6 bases). The V and J ends lost 1 base and 9 bases respectively, with 19 bases between them. Germline loops: CDR1 SEHNR, CDR2 FQNEAQ (reference sequence). The CDR3 length is 17 residues. The CDR3 coding sequence is TGTGCCAGCAGCTTAGGTCAACAACAGGGTCTAAGTTCACCCCTCCACTTT. Amino acid sequence: CASSLGQQQGLSSPLHF.

The V call is TRBV3-1 (or the pseudogene TRBV3-2), the J call TRBJ1-6, with D hard to call. This CDR3 is 18 amino acids long. Trimming removed 0 bases from V and 0 bases from J, with 12 bases in between. CDR1 and CDR2 from the germline V gene are LGHDT and YNNKEL (reference sequence). CDR3 in DNA: TGTGCCAGCAGCCAAGATGAGCTGGGAAGCTCCTATAATTCACCCCTCCACTTT. Translation: CASSQDELGSSYNSPLHF.

The chain is built from TRBV6-5 and TRBJ1-2; D may be TRBD1 (5 bases). Trimming removed 4 bases at V and 2 bases at J, with 14 bases between. The CDR3 runs to 15 residues. In germline, CDR1 is MNHEY, CDR2 SVGAGI. This CDR3 reads CASSLRQPTNYGYTF. In DNA, the CDR3 is TGTGCCAGCAGTTTACGACAGCCGACAAACTATGGCTACACCTTC.

This sequence joins TRBV28 and TRBJ2-3; 14 positions match TRBD2. V dropped 4 bases and J dropped 6; count of bases not matched to a gene: 3. The CDR3 is made up of 15 amino acids. Germline-derived CDR1 and CDR2 are MDHEN and SYDVKM. This CDR3 reads CASSWTSGRSDTQYF. CDR3 nucleotides: TGTGCCAGCAGTTGGACTAGCGGGAGGAGTGATACGCAGTATTTT.

The chain recombines TRBV3-1 (or the pseudogene TRBV3-2) with TRBJ2-7, with 8 nucleotides matching TRBD1. CDR3 length equals 12 residues. V dropped 3 bases and J dropped 7; count of bases not matched to a gene: 2. Per germline, CDR1 LGHDT and CDR2 YNNKEL (reference sequence). The CDR3 DNA is TGTGCCAGCAGCCACAGGACAGGGGAGCAGTACTTC. Its protein product is CASSHRTGEQYF.

The rearrangement joins TRBV3-1 (or the pseudogene TRBV3-2) to TRBJ2-5, with 7 positions matching TRBD2. V trimming: 0 bases; J trimming: 5 bases; junction bases outside the gene matches: 6. The CDR3 covers 15 residues. Germline CDR1 and CDR2: LGHDT and YNNKEL (reference sequence). CDR3 bases: TGTGCCAGCAGCCAAGATGGCGGGAGAACGGAGACCCAGTACTTC. Its translation: CASSQDGGRTETQYF.